These 10 T cell receptor beta chains share one sample of origin, sequenced in a study of blood T cell repertoires in COVID-19. Profiling relied on immunoSEQ multiplex PCR, and the TCRdb table lists in-frame clones only, not all of them. The sample yields about 260,000 clones, 88% seen once. Sequenced material: peripheral blood. Every receptor here comes from a man aged 60 to 75 who had recovered from COVID-19.

This clone was counted a few times. Other DNA sequences in the same sample also yield this CDR3. The V call is TRBV4-2, the J call TRBJ1-5; no firm D call. CDR3 length equals 16 residues. Germline assignment: CDR1 LGHNA and CDR2 YNFKEQ. Trimming left V 0 bases short and J 1 base short, with 10 bases between. The CDR3 sequence: CASSQETGISNQPQHF. For the CDR3, the DNA is TGTGCCAGCAGCCAAGAGACGGGGATCAGCAATCAGCCCCAGCATTTT.

The chain is built from TRBV5-6 and TRBJ2-7; possible D gene TRBD2, 5 bases. Germline CDR1 SGHDT, CDR2 YYEEEE. This CDR3 is 13 amino acids long. V was pared by 4 bases and J by 9 bases, with 17 bases between. CDR3 nucleotide sequence: TGTGCCAGCAGCGTCGGGATCCCCAGCGGGCAGTACTTC. As protein: CASSVGIPSGQYF.

The J gene is TRBJ2-5, the V gene TRBV24-1; D gene ambiguous. The CDR3 runs 13 residues. Germline V gene data show CDR1 as KGHDR and CDR2 as SFDVKD. Trimming cost V 6 bases and J 2 bases, with 9 bases left between them. CDR3 bases: TGTGCCACCAGTTCGTCGTTTCAAGAGACCCAGTACTTC. The encoded protein is CATSSSFQETQYF.

V and J are TRBV5-1 and TRBJ2-3; TRBD1 matches 8 bases. Trimming removed 3 bases from V and 5 bases from J; junction bases left unmatched: 14. The CDR3 has 17 residues. Germline-derived CDR1 and CDR2 are SGHRS and YFSETQ. This chain's CDR3 is CASSYSFGYRGEDTQYF. The CDR3 coding sequence is TGCGCCAGCAGCTATTCTTTCGGTTACAGGGGGGAAGATACGCAGTATTTT.

This chain links TRBV27 with TRBJ1-6; the D gene is possibly TRBD1 (6 bases). Trimming took 7 bases from V and 8 from J, leaving 18 bases between them. Germline V gives CDR1 MNHEY, CDR2 SMNVEV (reference sequence). The CDR3 has 15 residues. The CDR3 here is CASTKQGVPYSPLHF. CDR3 nucleotide sequence: TGTGCCAGCACCAAACAGGGTGTCCCCTATTCACCCCTCCACTTT.

The chain is built from TRBV10-3 and TRBJ1-2; possibly TRBD1 for D (6 bases). There are 16 residues in the CDR3. With 2 bases removed from V and 0 bases from J, the gap between germline ends came to 13 bases. From germline, CDR1 is ENHRY and CDR2 SYGVKD. The CDR3 here is CAISERRDTSNYGYTF. DNA of the CDR3: TGTGCCATCAGTGAGCGACGGGACACCTCTAACTATGGCTACACCTTC.

The rearrangement links TRBV7-3 to TRBJ1-2; D not certain. CDR3 length equals 14 residues. Germline V lookup: CDR1 SGHTA, CDR2 FQGTGA. The ends were cut back, 0 bases at V and 5 bases at J, with 10 bases in the middle. The CDR3 nucleotides read TGTGCCAGCAGCTTAACACACGAGGCGTATGGCTACACCTTC. Translation: CASSLTHEAYGYTF.

This clone was picked up one time. CDR3 DNA sequence: TGTGCCAGCAGCGTATCGGGCCTAGCGGGTGGGGGCCAAGAGACCCAGTACTTC. Translation: CASSVSGLAGGGQETQYF. The V call is TRBV9, the J call TRBJ2-5, with 8 bases fitting TRBD2. Germline CDR1 is SGDLS and CDR2 is YYNGEE. With 1 base clipped from V and 1 base from J, the junction kept 12 bases outside the gene matches. CDR3 length equals 18 residues.

The CDR3 spells CASIISRSGGTEAFF. CDR3 in DNA: TGTGCCAGTATCATTTCTAGGTCTGGTGGCACTGAAGCTTTCTTT. The V call is TRBV19, the J call TRBJ1-1; D remains unclear. Germline CDR1 is LNHDA and CDR2 is SQIVND (reference sequence). V lost 7 bases and J lost 4, with 19 bases in between. The CDR3 has 15 residues.

In regard to this clone: One end of the junction does not line up with germline, which may come from a read error. This chain uses TRBV3-1 (or the pseudogene TRBV3-2) with TRBJ2-7; 9 positions agree with TRBD2. Looked up from germline, CDR1 is LGHDT and CDR2 is YNNKEL (reference sequence). There are 14 residues in the CDR3. Here the CDR3 reads CASSLPPHSGGPSF. In DNA form, the CDR3 reads TGTGCCAGCAGCCTCCCACCCCACAGCGGGGGGCCTTCATTC.